The 11 T cell receptor beta chains given below trace back to one sample, sequenced in a study of tumor and adjacent non-tumor tissue in lung cancer. A modified ARM-PCR protocol with three rounds of nested PCR amplified TCRbeta. TCRdb passed the multiplex PCR reads through MiXCR, listing each CDR3 protein once. The profile shows 65,000 to 80,000 distinct CDR3 sequences, about three quarters of them singletons. No cell sorting was done before RNA was extracted from the tissue. Sequencing was performed on lung tumor tissue. All receptors derive from a man in his sixties with non-small cell lung cancer.

This clonotype appeared once. Compared with germline, one end of the junction differs, possibly owing to a read error. The rearrangement joins TRBV6-5 to TRBJ2-7; 7 bases are shared with TRBD1. In germline, CDR1 is MNHEY, CDR2 SVGAGI. The CDR3 contains 15 residues. CDR3 residues: CASSYSGDSFYKQYF. The DNA for the CDR3 is TGTGCCAGCAGTTACTCCGGGGACAGTTTCTACAAGCAGTACTTC.

The sample holds many counts of this clonotype. The chain carries TRBV5-1 and TRBJ2-7; D uncertain. The V and J ends lost 1 base and 3 bases respectively, with 11 bases between them. This CDR3 spans 14 amino acids. CDR1 and CDR2 from the germline V gene are SGHRS and YFSETQ. CDR3: CASSLNPDGYEQYF. The DNA of the CDR3 is TGCGCCAGCAGCTTGAATCCGGATGGCTACGAGCAGTACTTC.

To note about this clonotype: One end of the junction fails to match germline, which may point to a read error. The chain is built from TRBV28 and TRBJ1-5; D unclear. The CDR3 has 14 amino acids. Per germline, CDR1 MDHEN and CDR2 SYDVKM. For the CDR3, the DNA is TGCGCCAGTAGTCTCTCGGGAAGCAATAAGCCCCAACATTTT. Translating it yields CASSLSGSNKPQHF.

This clonotype was detected once. Relative to the germline gene, one junction end is altered; a read error may explain this. The chain carries TRBV20-1 and TRBJ1-2; D might be TRBD1 (5 bases). CDR3 size: 14 residues. The germline V gene has CDR1 DFQATT and CDR2 SNEGSKA (reference sequence). Here the CDR3 DNA reads TGCAGTGCTAGAGGGGGGACGAACACCTATGGCTACGCCTTC. This encodes CSARGGTNTYGYAF.

For this clonotype: The junction departs from the called germline gene at one end, perhaps through a read error. The rearrangement uses TRBV20-1 and TRBJ1-6, with D possibly matching TRBD1 (6 bases). Germline values: CDR1 DFQATT, CDR2 SNEGSKA (reference sequence). This CDR3 contains 14 residues. The CDR3 reads CSPRQAGRWSPFHF. CDR3 DNA sequence: TGCAGTCCTAGACAGGCCGGTCGATGGTCACCCTTCCACTTT.

This chain uses TRBV20-1 with TRBJ2-2; TRBD2 aligns across 11 bases. The CDR3 runs to 16 residues. V trimming: 4 bases; J trimming: 9 bases; junction bases outside the gene matches: 13. Germline CDR1 and CDR2: DFQATT and SNEGSKA (reference sequence). The DNA of the CDR3 is TGCAGTGCTACTTTAGCGGGAGGGTCGGAGATCTGGGAGCTGTTTTTT. Encoded protein: CSATLAGGSEIWELFF.

This clonotype has only one observation. The germline gene is not matched at one end of the junction; a read error may be the cause. In DNA, the CDR3 is TGCAGTGCTAGAACCGCCGACAGGGCCAACTATGGCTACATCTTC. Amino acids: CSARTADRANYGYIF. This sequence joins TRBV20-1 and TRBJ1-2; TRBD1 matches 7 bases. CDR3 size: 15 residues. Germline-derived CDR1 and CDR2 are DFQATT and SNEGSKA (reference sequence).

On this clonotype: The CDR3 end shows no conserved phenylalanine or tryptophan, and so a read error is likely. The limits of the CDR3 on the DNA are not certain, so only TCRdb's listed CDR3 is given. The chain uses TRBV10-3 and TRBJ2-6; the table's D call of TRBD2 was not tested on the DNA. The CDR3 is 20 amino acids in total, end residues counted. Germline V lookup: CDR1 ENHRY, CDR2 SYGVKD. CDR3 residues: CALSEHGTSGRDSGANVLPL.

Concerning this clonotype itself: A junction boundary mismatches the germline segment, possibly from a read error. The rearrangement joins TRBV20-1 to TRBJ2-2; 8 bases are a match to TRBD2. Per germline, CDR1 DFQATT and CDR2 SNEGSKA (reference sequence). The CDR3 loop spans 13 amino acids. CDR3 sequence: CNARLALTGELFF. The DNA for the CDR3 is TGCAATGCTAGACTAGCGTTGACAGGGGAGCTGTTTTTT.

This clonotype was counted only a few times. No conserved phenylalanine or tryptophan is present at the end of the CDR3, so a read error is the likely explanation. The chain uses TRBV7-8 and TRBJ2-1; TRBD2 matches at 7 bases. From germline, CDR1 is SGHVS and CDR2 FQNEAQ. The CDR3 totals 16 residues. J gave up 2 bases and V 5 bases, and 9 bases lay outside the gene matches. CDR3 bases: TGTGCCAGCAGCCCGGGGGGAGGTAAAACCTACAATGAGCAGTTCTTG. Protein product: CASSPGGGKTYNEQFL.

Concerning this clonotype itself: A read error may produce the germline difference seen at one junction end. V and J are TRBV6-5 and TRBJ2-2; maybe TRBD2 (6 bases). Per germline, CDR1 MNHEY and CDR2 SVGAGI. The CDR3 is made up of 13 amino acids. For the CDR3, the DNA is TGTGCCAGCAGTTACAAGTGGGGCGGGGATCTGTCTTTT. Its protein product is CASSYKWGGDLSF.